These 20 T cell receptor beta chains were sequenced from one sample in a study of blood T cells in healthy people across ages. Primers used in a second PCR of about 6 to 11 cycles were a sample-barcoded 5' primer and a J-beta primer mix. TCRdb re-called the 5' RACE reads through MiXCR, storing one row per CDR3 protein. This sample has more than 800,000 distinct CDR3 sequences, with 29% found just once. The sequenced material came from blood. Receptor source: a woman at least 80 years old in good health.

This clonotype was detected many times. The chain joins TRBV27 to TRBJ2-7; 7 bases fit TRBD1. The CDR3 has 13 amino acids. Trimming took 5 bases from V and 7 from J; bases not matched to a gene: 8. Looked up from germline, CDR1 is MNHEY and CDR2 is SMNVEV (reference sequence). In nucleotides, the CDR3 is TGTGCCAGCAGTCCCAGGACAGGCAGGGAGCAGTACTTC. Residues: CASSPRTGREQYF.

This clonotype was seen ten or more times. This sequence joins TRBV29-1 and TRBJ1-2, with a weak D call TRBD1 (5 bases). The CDR3 is made up of 14 amino acids. With 3 bases removed from V and 5 bases from J, the gap between germline ends came to 16 bases. Germline lookup yields CDR1 SQVTM and CDR2 ANQGSEA. For the CDR3, the DNA is TGCAGCGTTGATTCGGCAGGGCACGGTTATGGCTACACCTTC. Protein product: CSVDSAGHGYGYTF.

The rearrangement uses TRBV18 and TRBJ1-1; D unresolved. Germline V lookup: CDR1 KGHSH, CDR2 LQKENI. The CDR3 is 12 residues long. Trimming removed 1 base at V and 4 bases at J, with 4 bases between. The CDR3, as DNA: TGTGCCAGCTCACCACGGGCCACTGAAGCTTTCTTT. This encodes CASSPRATEAFF.

This clonotype was counted ten times or more. The V call is TRBV20-1, the J call TRBJ1-1, with 7 bases that match TRBD1. Germline V gene lookup returns CDR1 DFQATT and CDR2 SNEGSKA (reference sequence). The CDR3 runs 13 residues. V was clipped by 6 bases and J by 4 bases; unmatched bases: 8. The CDR3 is CSAQTRGGTEAFF. The CDR3 coding sequence is TGCAGTGCACAAACCAGGGGGGGCACTGAAGCTTTCTTT.

As to this clonotype: Since a much larger clone is just one base distant, this may be a read error. The chain carries TRBV7-8 and TRBJ2-1, with 12 nucleotides matching TRBD1. Germline V gene sequence: CDR1 SGHVS, CDR2 FQNEAQ. V was clipped by 1 base and J by 9 bases; unmatched bases: 10. The CDR3 has 17 amino acids. The DNA for the CDR3 is TGTGCCAGCAGCTTAGTGTTGCGGGACAGGGGGCACGGTGAGCAGTTCTTC. Its translation: CASSLVLRDRGHGEQFF.

This clonotype was counted ten times or more. The V gene is TRBV5-5, the J gene TRBJ2-7; 9 bases map to TRBD1. Germline V gene lookup returns CDR1 SGHKS and CDR2 YYEKEE (reference sequence). The CDR3 loop spans 15 amino acids. V gave up 5 bases and J gave up 1 base; unmatched junction bases: 7. In DNA, the CDR3 is TGTGCCAGCAGTCCGAGACAGGGGGATTCCTACGAGCAGTACTTC. Translation gives CASSPRQGDSYEQYF. The whole variable domain, remainder taken from reference TRBV5-5 and TRBJ2-7, is DAGVTQSPTHLIKTRGQQVTLRCSPISGHKSVSWYQQVLGQGPQFIFQYYEKEERGRGNFPDRFSARQFPNYSSELNVNALLLGDSALYLCASSPRQGDSYEQYFGPGTRLTVT.

This clonotype came up a few times. Given a much more abundant clone one base away, this may be a read error. This chain connects TRBV29-1 to TRBJ2-7, with 10 bases fitting TRBD2. Trimming removed 8 bases from V and 7 bases from J; junction bases left unmatched: 11. The CDR3 consists of 13 residues. Germline CDR1 SQVTM, CDR2 ANQGSEA. The CDR3 spells CSHSGGPSNEQYF. For the CDR3, the DNA is TGCAGCCATAGCGGGGGGCCTAGTAATGAGCAGTACTTC.

This clonotype was detected ten times or more. The chain combines TRBV6-2 or TRBV6-3 with TRBJ2-4; D may be TRBD2 (5 bases). This CDR3 is built from 15 residues. The ends were cut back, 6 bases at V and 3 bases at J, with 15 bases in the middle. Germline-derived CDR1 and CDR2 are MNHEY and SVGEGT. Here the CDR3 DNA reads TGTGCCAGCAGCCTGCTTACCGGAGGCAAAAACATTCAGTACTTC. It specifies CASSLLTGGKNIQYF.

This clonotype has ten or more counts. This sequence joins TRBV24-1 and TRBJ1-2; D is possibly TRBD1 (6 bases). The V gene's germline CDR1 is KGHDR and CDR2 SFDVKD. This CDR3 contains 14 residues. The ends were cut back, 3 bases at V and 2 bases at J, with 9 bases in the middle. For the CDR3, the DNA is TGTGCCACCAGTGATCTGGGACAAAACTATGGCTACACCTTC. Translated: CATSDLGQNYGYTF.

This clonotype was seen repeatedly, ten times or more. The V and J genes are TRBV20-1 and TRBJ2-1, with 8 positions matching TRBD2. The CDR3 is made up of 15 amino acids. Germline assignment: CDR1 DFQATT and CDR2 SNEGSKA (reference sequence). V shed 5 bases and J 7 bases; nucleotides not matched to a gene: 13. CDR3 sequence: CSAPNLLAVPNEQFF. The CDR3 bases are TGCAGTGCTCCGAATTTACTAGCGGTCCCTAATGAGCAGTTCTTC.

This clonotype came up a few times. The chain combines TRBV5-1 with TRBJ2-5; D gene ambiguous. CDR1 SGHRS and CDR2 YFSETQ come from the germline V gene. Trimming left V 0 bases short and J 11 bases short, with 23 bases between. The CDR3 spans 16 residues. CDR3 DNA: TGCGCCAGCAGCTTGGCCGAGCAAAGACCTGGCAATGAGCAGTACTTC. This sequence encodes CASSLAEQRPGNEQYF. The full variable domain, in which reference TRBV5-1 and TRBJ2-5 provide the parts outside the CDR3, is KAGVTQTPRYLIKTRGQQVTLSCSPISGHRSVSWYQQTPGQGLQFLFEYFSETQRNKGNFPGRFSGRQFSNSRSEMNVSTLELGDSALYLCASSLAEQRPGNEQYFGPGTRLLVL.

This clonotype was seen at least ten times. The chain uses TRBV9 and TRBJ2-5; D is possibly TRBD2 (6 bases). Between the trimmed V and J ends, which lost 4 bases and 5 bases, there was a span of 12 bases. This CDR3 is 13 amino acids long. Germline CDR1 reads SGDLS; CDR2 reads YYNGEE. DNA of the CDR3: TGTGCCAGCAGCAGGAGGGTCGGTGAGACCCAGTACTTC. Its protein is CASSRRVGETQYF.

This CDR3 is CASTLLATGQSEQFF. CDR3 nucleotides: TGCGCCAGCACCCTCCTAGCGACCGGACAGAGCGAGCAGTTCTTC. The chain links TRBV5-1 to TRBJ2-1, with D perhaps given as TRBD1 or TRBD2 (6 bases each). The CDR3 consists of 15 residues. Trimming removed 6 bases at V and 10 bases at J, with 23 bases between. The germline V gene has CDR1 SGHRS and CDR2 YFSETQ.

This clonotype was observed many times. The chain employs TRBV2 and TRBJ1-2; a possible D gene is TRBD1 (6 bases). CDR1 and CDR2 (germline): SNHLY, FYNNEI. V shed 8 bases and J shed 4 bases, with 11 bases lying between them. The CDR3 consists of 12 residues. CDR3 sequence (DNA): TGTGCCAGCGGGGGCGGGGGCTATGGCTACACCTTC. Its translation is CASGGGGYGYTF.

V usage is TRBV9 and J usage is TRBJ2-3; the match to TRBD2 covers 7 bases. The CDR3 loop spans 16 amino acids. With 2 bases clipped from V and 4 bases from J, the junction kept 10 bases outside the gene matches. The V gene's germline CDR1 is SGDLS and CDR2 YYNGEE. The CDR3 is CASSVGGGISADTQYF. As DNA, the CDR3 is TGTGCCAGCAGCGTGGGGGGGGGGATCAGCGCAGATACGCAGTATTTT.

This clonotype was counted only a few times. A much larger clone differs from this one at a single base, so this may be a read error. The CDR3 here is CASSARDRGPYGYTF. The CDR3 DNA is TGTGCCAGCAGCGCCCGGGACAGGGGGCCCTATGGCTACACCTTC. The chain has TRBV5-6 and TRBJ1-2; 12 bases line up with TRBD1. Germline assignment: CDR1 SGHDT and CDR2 YYEEEE. This CDR3 has 15 residues. Trimming at V came to 4 bases and at J to 4 bases, leaving 5 bases not matched to a gene.

This clonotype occurred many times. The V call is TRBV5-1, the J call TRBJ2-7; 7 bases align to TRBD1. The germline V gene has CDR1 SGHRS and CDR2 YFSETQ. The CDR3 contains 14 residues. V shed 5 bases, J shed 3 bases, and the junction held 8 bases outside the gene matches. The CDR3 loop reads CASRIVTGDYEQYF. The CDR3 DNA follows: TGCGCCAGCAGGATCGTTACAGGGGACTACGAGCAGTACTTC.

This clonotype was observed a few times. A much more abundant neighbour one base away suggests this may be a read error. The chain employs TRBV29-1 and TRBJ2-5; TRBD1 matches 8 bases. Looked up from germline, CDR1 is SQVTM and CDR2 is ANQGSEA. There are 15 residues in the CDR3. The junction had 15 bases not matched to a gene; V was cut back by 1 base and J by 11 bases. The CDR3 DNA reads as TGCAGCGTTGAAGCCGGGACAGGCCTCTACAATGAGCAGTACTTC. It encodes CSVEAGTGLYNEQYF.

The chain uses TRBV3-1 and TRBJ1-5; D is unclear. V gave up 2 bases and J gave up 2 bases, with 10 bases separating them. CDR3 length: 15 amino acids. Looked up from germline, CDR1 is LGHDT and CDR2 is YNNKEL (reference sequence). CDR3 residues: CASSQSRGGNQPQHF. CDR3 bases: TGTGCCAGCAGCCAATCCAGAGGAGGCAATCAGCCCCAGCATTTT.

In its sample, this clonotype was seen once. This chain uses TRBV24-1 with TRBJ2-1; perhaps TRBD2 as D (6 bases). The germline CDR1 and CDR2 sequences are KGHDR and SFDVKD. Trimming removed 4 bases at V and 9 bases at J, with 21 bases between. The CDR3 consists of 16 residues. CDR3 DNA: TGTGCCACCAGTGAGGGACCAGGGACTCTAGGTAGTGAGCAGTTCTTC. It codes for CATSEGPGTLGSEQFF.